These T cell receptor beta chains were read from a single sample in a study of cytomegalovirus exposure and HLA in healthy donors. The assay was immunoSEQ multiplex PCR, and TCRdb's table has in-frame clones only and misses some. The sample carries about 160,000 clones, roughly 85% recorded once. Sequenced material: PBMCs. These receptors were obtained from a man aged 35-49 years in good health and CMV-seronegative. CDR3s include the opening cysteine and the closing phenylalanine or tryptophan. A D gene is named only where the DNA matches it firmly. Only part of the rows carry a size: once, few, many, or a class if the clone is expanded.

abundance,j_gene,d_gene,v_gene,CDR3aa,CDR3nt
once,TRBJ1-3,-,TRBV28,CASSLEGEVGNTIYF,TGTGCCAGCAGTTTAGAGGGGGAAGTGGGAAACACCATATATTTT
-,TRBJ2-5,-,TRBV6-6,CASSYYRAETQYF,TGTGCCAGCAGTTATTACAGGGCGGAGACCCAGTACTTC
-,TRBJ2-7,TRBD2,TRBV11-2,CASSLLREGVEQYF,TGTGCCAGCAGCTTACTTCGGGAGGGGGTCGAGCAGTACTTC
few,TRBJ2-7,-,TRBV19,CASSMGASQAHEQYF,TGTGCCAGTAGTATGGGTGCTAGCCAAGCCCACGAGCAGTACTTC
-,TRBJ2-5,TRBD1,TRBV5-8,CASSLGDREETQYF,TGTGCCAGCAGCTTGGGGGACAGGGAAGAGACCCAGTACTTC
-,TRBJ2-3,-,TRBV4-2,CASSPRGSDTQYF,TGTGCCAGCAGCCCCAGGGGCTCAGATACGCAGTATTTT
-,TRBJ2-7,TRBD2,TRBV6-6,CASSQQSGTYEQYF,TGTGCCAGCAGTCAGCAGAGCGGGACCTACGAGCAGTACTTC
-,TRBJ2-7,-,TRBV10-3,CAISESETGFAEQYF,TGTGCCATCAGTGAGTCGGAGACAGGATTTGCCGAGCAGTACTTC
-,TRBJ2-7,TRBD2,TRBV5-1,CASSPQGGGPGGEQYF,TGCGCCAGCAGCCCCCAGGGCGGGGGGCCGGGGGGTGAGCAGTACTTC
-,TRBJ2-4,-,TRBV15,CATSRVSGAIAKNIQYF,TGTGCCACCAGCAGAGTTAGCGGAGCTATAGCCAAAAACATTCAGTACTTC
-,TRBJ2-1,-,TRBV28,CATRGNEQFF,TGTGCCACGCGCGGGAATGAGCAGTTCTTC
-,TRBJ2-1,-,TRBV2,CASRRTENEQFF,TGTGCCAGCAGACGGACTGAAAATGAGCAGTTCTTC
-,TRBJ2-7,TRBD1,TRBV4-2,CASSQDTRQGMSYEQYF,TGTGCCAGCAGCCAAGACACGAGACAGGGAATGTCCTACGAGCAGTACTTC
-,TRBJ1-3,TRBD1,TRBV5-1,CASSLGDRVGNTIYF,TGCGCCAGCAGCTTGGGCGACAGGGTCGGAAACACCATATATTTT
-,TRBJ2-1,TRBD2,TRBV25-1,CASSSGGRVFDEQFF,TGTGCCAGCTCTAGCGGGGGGCGGGTTTTCGATGAGCAGTTCTTC
-,TRBJ2-7,TRBD1,TRBV11-2,CASTGSGYEQYF,TGTGCCTCGACAGGGTCGGGATACGAGCAGTACTTC
-,TRBJ1-2,-,TRBV9,CASSVAGRAEGYTF,TGTGCCAGCAGCGTTGCGGGACGGGCCGAGGGCTACACCTTC
-,TRBJ2-1,TRBD2,TRBV27,CASKELAGVNEQFF,TGTGCCAGCAAAGAGCTAGCGGGAGTCAATGAGCAGTTCTTC
-,TRBJ2-7,TRBD1,TRBV9,CASSRTGQGTYEQYF,TGTGCCAGCAGCCGGACAGGACAGGGAACCTACGAGCAGTACTTC
-,TRBJ2-3,-,TRBV12-2,CASRCPAGDSTDTQYF,TGTGCAAGTCGCTGCCCGGCGGGCGATAGCACAGATACGCAGTATTTT
-,TRBJ2-7,TRBD1,TRBV7-2,CASSLISGGASYEQYF,TGTGCCAGCAGCTTAATCTCAGGGGGCGCCTCCTACGAGCAGTACTTC
-,TRBJ1-5,-,TRBV28,CASKRGGINSNQPQHF,TGTGCCAGCAAGAGGGGGGGCATAAATAGCAATCAGCCCCAGCATTTT
-,TRBJ1-5,-,TRBV6-6,CASSYRGGDDQPQHF,TGTGCCAGCAGTTACCGGGGGGGAGATGATCAGCCCCAGCATTTT
-,TRBJ2-7,TRBD2,TRBV5-1,CASSLERGFEQYF,TGCGCCAGCAGCTTGGAGCGGGGCTTCGAGCAGTACTTC
-,TRBJ2-5,TRBD2,TRBV5-1,CASSMTSGQETQYF,TGCGCCAGCAGCATGACTAGCGGTCAAGAGACCCAGTACTTC
-,TRBJ1-2,TRBD1,TRBV28,CASSSGTVHGYTF,TGTGCCAGCAGTTCGGGGACAGTACATGGCTACACCTTC
-,TRBJ2-5,TRBD2,TRBV11-2,CASGAGGAKTQYF,TGTGCCAGTGGGGCGGGGGGCGCGAAGACCCAGTACTTC
few,TRBJ2-7,TRBD2,TRBV6-6,CASRTRTSGTDEQYF,TGTGCCAGCAGGACTAGGACTAGCGGGACCGACGAGCAGTACTTC
-,TRBJ1-1,-,TRBV4-3,CASSPEQGLYTEAFF,TGCGCCAGCAGCCCCGAACAGGGTTTGTACACTGAAGCTTTCTTT
few,TRBJ2-5,-,TRBV29-1,CSVDYGIQETQYF,TGCAGCGTTGATTACGGGATACAAGAGACCCAGTACTTC
-,TRBJ2-7,TRBD1,TRBV28,CASSKQGYEQYF,TGTGCCAGCAGCAAACAGGGGTACGAGCAGTACTTC
once,TRBJ2-5,TRBD1,TRBV4-3,CASSPTGPGQGQETQYF,TGCGCCAGCAGTCCAACGGGACCGGGACAGGGGCAAGAGACCCAGTACTTC
-,TRBJ2-5,TRBD2,TRBV5-1,CASRRSLSGGWETQYF,TGCGCCAGCAGACGCAGCCTTAGCGGGGGATGGGAGACCCAGTACTTC
-,TRBJ2-7,TRBD1,TRBV19,CASQPQGMTYEQYF,TGTGCCAGCCAACCACAGGGGATGACCTACGAGCAGTACTTC
-,TRBJ2-5,TRBD2,TRBV5-1,CASSAGLAGALETQYF,TGCGCCAGCAGCGCGGGACTAGCGGGAGCCCTAGAGACCCAGTACTTC
-,TRBJ2-3,-,TRBV2,CASSSPRITQYF,TGTGCCAGCAGTTCCCCTAGGATCACGCAGTATTTT
-,TRBJ2-7,-,TRBV11-1,CASSLALQGPSYEQYF,TGTGCCAGCAGCTTAGCTCTACAGGGCCCCTCCTACGAGCAGTACTTC
-,TRBJ2-5,TRBD2,TRBV5-1,CASSLSGDFQETQYF,TGCGCCAGCAGCTTGAGCGGGGACTTCCAAGAGACCCAGTACTTC
-,TRBJ1-5,-,TRBV6-5,CASSSYQGRNQPQHF,TGTGCCAGCAGTTCCTACCAGGGGCGCAATCAGCCCCAGCATTTT
few,TRBJ1-2,TRBD1,TRBV28,CASSSTTGGRHYGYTF,TGTGCCAGCAGCTCGACGACAGGGGGCAGGCACTATGGCTACACCTTC
-,TRBJ2-1,-,TRBV7-8,CASSRYSANNEQFF,TGTGCCAGCAGCCGCTATAGTGCTAACAATGAGCAGTTCTTC
-,TRBJ2-4,TRBD1,TRBV5-8,CASSNNRGGNIQYF,TGTGCCAGCAGCAATAACAGGGGCGGGAACATTCAGTACTTC
-,TRBJ2-5,-,TRBV11-2,CASSRLGQRQETQYF,TGTGCCAGCAGCCGGTTGGGGCAGCGTCAAGAGACCCAGTACTTC
once,TRBJ2-1,TRBD2,TRBV5-1,CASRRSGGGGLAGSGLLNEQFF,TGCGCCAGCAGACGGTCAGGGGGCGGGGGACTAGCGGGATCGGGGCTCCTTAATGAGCAGTTCTTC
few,TRBJ2-5,TRBD2,TRBV7-2,CASSLGLLAQETQYF,TGTGCCAGCAGCTTAGGGCTACTAGCGCAAGAGACCCAGTACTTC
-,TRBJ2-3,-,TRBV7-6,CASSRLDSHSDTQYF,TGTGCCAGCAGCCGCCTAGACTCCCATTCAGATACGCAGTATTTT
-,TRBJ2-2,-,TRBV7-9,CASSLPEGANTGELFF,TGTGCCAGCAGCCTCCCCGAGGGAGCGAACACCGGGGAGCTGTTTTTT
once,TRBJ2-2,TRBD1,TRBV5-6,CASSLGHRGGSGELFF,TGTGCCAGCAGCTTGGGTCACAGGGGTGGTTCCGGGGAGCTGTTTTTT
-,TRBJ2-2,TRBD1,TRBV2,CASSTGATGELFF,TGTGCCAGCAGTACAGGGGCTACCGGGGAGCTGTTTTTT
-,TRBJ1-6,-,TRBV13,CASSSVAAGSPLHF,TGTGCCAGCAGCTCAGTCGCCGCGGGTTCGCCCCTCCACTTT